Below, 17 T cell receptor beta chains from the same sample are listed, as sequenced in a study of blood T cell repertoires in COVID-19. The table came from immunoSEQ multiplex PCR; TCRdb's copy has only in-frame clones and leaves some out. There are 200,000 to 250,000 clones in the sample; under 90% occur only once, and just under 20% lies in the top ten. The sample was peripheral blood. These receptors were collected from a young man with active or convalescent COVID-19.

This clone occurred once. The chain employs TRBV5-6 and TRBJ2-7; perhaps TRBD2 as D (6 bases). CDR1 SGHDT and CDR2 YYEEEE come from the germline V gene. The ends were cut back, 6 bases at V and 5 bases at J, with 18 bases in the middle. The length of the CDR3 is 14 residues. CDR3 sequence: CASTPRRGKNEQYF. Written as DNA, the CDR3 is TGTGCCAGCACCCCTAGGCGGGGTAAAAACGAGCAGTACTTC. Drawing the rest from reference TRBV5-6 and TRBJ2-7, the complete variable domain is DAGVTQSPTHLIKTRGQQVTLRCSPKSGHDTVSWYQQALGQGPQFIFQYYEEEERQRGNFPDRFSGHQFPNYSSELNVNALLLGDSALYLCASTPRRGKNEQYFGPGTRLTVT.

V and J are TRBV27 and TRBJ2-5; TRBD2 matches at 9 bases. This CDR3 spans 18 amino acids. V lost 1 base and J lost 2; bases outside the gene matches: 11. The germline CDR1 and CDR2 sequences are MNHEY and SMNVEV (reference sequence). The CDR3 DNA reads TGTGCCAGCAGTTTATTCGGGGTAGCGGGAGACATACAAGAGACCCAGTACTTC. Translated, it gives CASSLFGVAGDIQETQYF.

V is TRBV4-3 and J is TRBJ2-5; 8 nucleotides align to TRBD2. The CDR3 is 15 amino acids. Trimming at V came to 3 bases and at J to 4 bases, leaving 7 bases not matched to a gene. Germline V CDR1 and CDR2: LGHNA, YSLEER. The CDR3 bases are TGCGCCAGCAGCCATCGAGCGGGAGAGGGAGAGACCCAGTACTTC. Residues: CASSHRAGEGETQYF.

This chain connects TRBV28 to TRBJ1-4; perhaps TRBD1 as D (5 bases). V lost 2 bases and J lost 7, with 11 bases in between. Per the germline V gene, CDR1 is MDHEN and CDR2 is SYDVKM. The CDR3 consists of 14 residues. CDR3: CASSLGGRGEKLFF. CDR3 DNA sequence: TGTGCCAGCAGTTTAGGTGGGAGGGGTGAAAAACTGTTTTTT.

This clone was counted ten times or more. The V call is TRBV11-2, the J call TRBJ1-4; D gene unclear. Trimming shortened V by 5 bases and J by 3 bases, and 13 bases separated the two germline ends. The germline V gene has CDR1 SGHAT and CDR2 FQNNGV. The CDR3 is made up of 15 amino acids. This CDR3 is CASSRAHRANEKLFF. The CDR3 DNA follows: TGTGCCAGCAGCCGCGCCCATCGGGCTAATGAAAAACTGTTTTTT.

This rearrangement joins TRBV27 to TRBJ1-6, with D possibly matching TRBD1 (6 bases). The germline V and J ends were trimmed by 5 bases and 2 bases, with 10 bases remaining between them. In germline, CDR1 is MNHEY, CDR2 SMNVEV (reference sequence). This CDR3 has 15 residues. The CDR3 region is CASSPRDTYNSPLHF. In DNA, the CDR3 is TGTGCCAGCAGTCCCCGGGACACCTATAATTCACCCCTCCACTTT.

This clone occurred once. CDR3 bases: TGCGCCAGCAGCACGACAGGCTCGGGGGAAAAACTGTTTTTT. It codes for CASSTTGSGEKLFF. The V gene is TRBV5-1, the J gene TRBJ1-4, with a tentative D call TRBD1 (6 bases). V was shortened by 4 bases and J by 8 bases, with 15 bases between the two germline ends. The CDR3 is 14 amino acids. Germline V gives CDR1 SGHRS, CDR2 YFSETQ. Full variable domain (remainder filled in from reference TRBV5-1 and TRBJ1-4): KAGVTQTPRYLIKTRGQQVTLSCSPISGHRSVSWYQQTPGQGLQFLFEYFSETQRNKGNFPGRFSGRQFSNSRSEMNVSTLELGDSALYLCASSTTGSGEKLFFGSGTQLSVL.

This sequence joins TRBV28 and TRBJ1-6; tentative D call: TRBD1 (6 bases). Trimming cost V 6 bases and J 0 bases, with 9 bases left between them. Germline V gene sequence: CDR1 MDHEN, CDR2 SYDVKM. The CDR3 totals 15 residues. The CDR3 sequence is CASRTGSSYNSPLHF. In DNA form, the CDR3 reads TGTGCCAGCAGGACAGGAAGCTCCTATAATTCACCCCTCCACTTT.

This clone was recorded only once. V is TRBV5-1 and J is TRBJ2-5, with 9 nucleotides matching TRBD1. V gave up 6 bases and J gave up 5 bases; unmatched junction bases: 2. CDR1 is SGHRS and CDR2 is YFSETQ in the germline V gene. The CDR3 is made up of 12 amino acids. In DNA form, the CDR3 reads TGCGCCAGCATCGGACAGGGGGAGACCCAGTACTTC. Its protein is CASIGQGETQYF.

J is TRBJ2-1 and V is TRBV4-1, with D perhaps TRBD1 (6 bases). This CDR3 has 16 residues. V lost 4 bases and J 3 bases, leaving 16 bases between the germline ends. Germline V CDR1 and CDR2: MGHRA, YSYEKL. The CDR3 reads CASSRRTSGVYNEQFF. As DNA, the CDR3 is TGCGCCAGCAGCCGCCGGACCTCAGGGGTCTACAATGAGCAGTTCTTC.

This clone was picked up a small number of times. The rearrangement joins TRBV6-5 to TRBJ1-5; D unresolved. The CDR3 has 13 residues. CDR1 is MNHEY and CDR2 is SVGAGI in the germline V gene. Trimming cost V 7 bases and J 7 bases, with 14 bases left between them. The CDR3 DNA is TGTGCCAGCACCCTTGGGCTCGGACAGCCCCAGCATTTT. Its translation is CASTLGLGQPQHF.

V gene TRBV28 combines with J gene TRBJ1-6; 7 bases agree with TRBD1. Trimming removed 2 bases from V and 7 bases from J; junction bases left unmatched: 2. The CDR3 has 14 residues. CDR1 is MDHEN and CDR2 is SYDVKM in the germline V gene. CDR3 sequence: CASSLKGANSPLHF. The CDR3 region has the DNA TGTGCCAGCAGTTTAAAGGGGGCGAATTCACCCCTCCACTTT.

CDR3 nucleotides: TGTGCCAGCAGGCGGGGGAACACTGAAGCTTTCTTT. It is translated as CASRRGNTEAFF. V is TRBV3-1 (or the pseudogene TRBV3-2) and J is TRBJ1-1; D is unresolved. V was cut by 6 bases and J by 1 base, with 6 bases left in between. The CDR3 spans 12 residues. The germline gives CDR1 LGHDT, CDR2 YNNKEL (reference sequence).

This chain joins TRBV28 and TRBJ1-2; D is possibly TRBD1 (6 bases). CDR3 size: 13 residues. Trimming stripped 5 bases from V and 1 base from J, with 8 bases between. The V gene's germline CDR1 is MDHEN and CDR2 SYDVKM. The CDR3 loop is CASSNRVNYGYTF. DNA for the CDR3: TGTGCCAGCAGTAACAGGGTTAACTATGGCTACACCTTC.

The rearrangement uses TRBV5-4 and TRBJ2-2, with 14 bases aligning to TRBD2. V dropped 0 bases and J dropped 5; count of bases not matched to a gene: 3. Germline V gene sequence: CDR1 SGHNT, CDR2 YYREEE (reference sequence). CDR3 size: 17 residues. CDR3 protein: CASSLAGLAGVTGELFF. DNA of the CDR3: TGTGCCAGCAGCTTGGCGGGACTAGCGGGAGTGACCGGGGAGCTGTTTTTT.

The rearrangement joins TRBV12-3 or TRBV12-4 to TRBJ2-7; the match to TRBD1 covers 7 bases. V was clipped by 5 bases and J by 6 bases; unmatched bases: 1. CDR3 length: 11 residues. The chain's CDR3 is CASSPGGEQYF. The CDR3 bases are TGTGCCAGCAGTCCAGGGGGCGAGCAGTACTTC.

The chain employs TRBV15 and TRBJ1-2, with 7 bases that match TRBD1. V was pared by 0 bases and J by 6 bases, with 10 bases of the junction left unmatched. The CDR3 runs 16 residues. Looked up from germline, CDR1 is LNHNV and CDR2 is YYDKDF (reference sequence). The CDR3 spells CATSRDLPSDRDGYTF. The CDR3 DNA sequence: TGTGCCACCAGCAGAGATCTCCCCTCCGACAGGGATGGCTACACCTTC.